These T cell receptor beta chains were read from a single sample in a study of blood T cells in healthy people across ages. From the 5' RACE reads, TCRdb called clonotypes with MiXCR, one entry per CDR3 protein. The table shows about 1,400,000 distinct CDR3 sequences, with roughly 45% occurring only once. Sequencing used blood. Receptor source: a woman between 18 and 29 years old in good health. Both conserved end residues are part of each CDR3. A D gene is named only where the DNA matches it firmly. Clone size is not always given. Where it is, it says once, few, many or a class for expanded clones.

v_call: TRBV10-3; d_call: NA; clone_size: NA; j_call: TRBJ2-5; cdr3_aa: CAIRPTGANEQYF; cdr3_nt: TGTGCCATCAGACCGACCGGGGCTAATGAGCAGTACTTC
v_call: TRBV4-1; d_call: NA; clone_size: few; j_call: TRBJ2-1; cdr3_aa: CASSQDQDGFNEQFF; cdr3_nt: TGCGCCAGCAGCCAAGATCAGGACGGATTCAATGAGCAGTTCTTC
v_call: TRBV6-5; d_call: NA; clone_size: few; j_call: TRBJ2-7; cdr3_aa: CASSYSRMDYEQYF; cdr3_nt: TGTGCCAGCAGTTACTCCAGAATGGACTACGAGCAGTACTTC
v_call: TRBV6-5; d_call: NA; clone_size: many; j_call: TRBJ2-7; cdr3_aa: CASSPGPSEQYF; cdr3_nt: TGTGCCAGCAGTCCGGGGCCCTCCGAGCAGTACTTC
v_call: TRBV5-1; d_call: TRBD1; clone_size: few; j_call: TRBJ2-7; cdr3_aa: CASSFGQGEFYEQYF; cdr3_nt: TGCGCCAGCAGCTTCGGACAGGGGGAATTCTACGAGCAGTACTTC
v_call: TRBV7-6; d_call: TRBD1; clone_size: few; j_call: TRBJ2-1; cdr3_aa: CASSLAGQGLHEQFF; cdr3_nt: TGTGCCAGCAGCTTAGCTGGACAGGGGTTGCATGAGCAGTTCTTC
v_call: TRBV6-2/TRBV6-3; d_call: TRBD2; clone_size: few; j_call: TRBJ2-1; cdr3_aa: CASSYRIGRGGEENEQFF; cdr3_nt: TGTGCCAGCAGTTACAGAATAGGGCGGGGGGGCGAAGAAAATGAGCAGTTCTTC
v_call: TRBV6-2/TRBV6-3; d_call: NA; clone_size: NA; j_call: TRBJ1-2; cdr3_aa: CASSPEGGGCGYTF; cdr3_nt: TGTGCCAGCAGCCCAGAAGGGGGGGGTTGTGGCTACACCTTC
v_call: TRBV29-1; d_call: NA; clone_size: many; j_call: TRBJ1-2; cdr3_aa: CSVVGGVGYGYTF; cdr3_nt: TGCAGCGTTGTTGGCGGGGTTGGCTATGGCTACACCTTC
v_call: TRBV27; d_call: NA; clone_size: NA; j_call: TRBJ1-2; cdr3_aa: CASSLSGRNYGYTF; cdr3_nt: TGTGCCAGCAGCCTTTCGGGGAGGAACTATGGCTACACCTTC
v_call: TRBV28; d_call: NA; clone_size: NA; j_call: TRBJ2-1; cdr3_aa: CASSDISPGTLNEQFF; cdr3_nt: TGTGCCAGCAGCGACATTAGCCCCGGGACCCTTAATGAGCAGTTCTTC
v_call: TRBV7-9; d_call: NA; clone_size: few; j_call: TRBJ1-2; cdr3_aa: CASSLAGSGEANYGYTF; cdr3_nt: TGTGCCAGCAGCTTAGCGGGGTCGGGGGAAGCTAACTATGGCTACACCTTC
v_call: TRBV7-3; d_call: NA; clone_size: few; j_call: TRBJ2-5; cdr3_aa: CASSLTPGEETQYF; cdr3_nt: TGTGCCAGCAGCCTAACCCCCGGGGAAGAGACCCAGTACTTC
v_call: TRBV20-1; d_call: TRBD2; clone_size: few; j_call: TRBJ2-1; cdr3_aa: CSARVSGLAMVGEQFF; cdr3_nt: TGCAGTGCTAGAGTGAGCGGACTAGCGATGGTGGGTGAGCAGTTCTTC
v_call: TRBV6-1; d_call: NA; clone_size: NA; j_call: TRBJ2-5; cdr3_aa: CASSEQVETQYF; cdr3_nt: TGTGCCAGCAGTGAACAGGTAGAGACCCAGTACTTC
v_call: TRBV24-1; d_call: NA; clone_size: NA; j_call: TRBJ2-3; cdr3_aa: CATSGTDTQYF; cdr3_nt: TGTGCCACCAGCGGCACAGATACGCAGTATTTT
v_call: TRBV9; d_call: TRBD2; clone_size: NA; j_call: TRBJ2-1; cdr3_aa: CASSLHPSGGPNEQFF; cdr3_nt: TGTGCCAGCAGCCTCCACCCCAGCGGGGGGCCCAATGAGCAGTTCTTC
v_call: TRBV3-1; d_call: TRBD2; clone_size: NA; j_call: TRBJ2-7; cdr3_aa: CASSPPTPAGEYNEQYF; cdr3_nt: TGTGCCAGCAGCCCCCCTACCCCAGCGGGGGAGTACAATGAGCAGTACTTC
v_call: TRBV10-3; d_call: NA; clone_size: NA; j_call: TRBJ2-5; cdr3_aa: CTISESMWETQYF; cdr3_nt: TGTACCATCAGTGAGTCGATGTGGGAGACCCAGTACTTC
v_call: TRBV20-1; d_call: TRBD2; clone_size: NA; j_call: TRBJ2-7; cdr3_aa: CSASGLRNSYEQYF; cdr3_nt: TGCAGTGCTTCGGGACTACGCAACTCCTACGAGCAGTACTTC
v_call: TRBV20-1; d_call: NA; clone_size: few; j_call: TRBJ2-1; cdr3_aa: CSADPGGYNEQFF; cdr3_nt: TGCAGTGCCGATCCCGGCGGATACAATGAGCAGTTCTTC
v_call: TRBV6-1; d_call: TRBD1; clone_size: NA; j_call: TRBJ1-1; cdr3_aa: CASSERQGDAEAFF; cdr3_nt: TGTGCCAGCAGTGAACGACAGGGGGACGCTGAAGCTTTCTTT
v_call: TRBV7-9; d_call: TRBD1; clone_size: NA; j_call: TRBJ1-2; cdr3_aa: CASHGKTGDYGYTF; cdr3_nt: TGTGCCAGCCACGGAAAGACAGGGGACTATGGCTACACCTTC
v_call: TRBV5-1; d_call: TRBD2; clone_size: few; j_call: TRBJ2-5; cdr3_aa: CASSPKDKTSGSKGLETQYF; cdr3_nt: TGCGCCAGCAGCCCCAAGGACAAGACTAGCGGGAGTAAGGGTTTAGAGACCCAGTACTTC
v_call: TRBV4-2; d_call: TRBD2; clone_size: NA; j_call: TRBJ2-1; cdr3_aa: CASSQNKVAGGSSSYNEQFF; cdr3_nt: TGTGCCAGCAGCCAGAACAAGGTAGCGGGAGGTTCTAGCTCCTACAATGAGCAGTTCTTC
v_call: TRBV28; d_call: NA; clone_size: few; j_call: TRBJ1-4; cdr3_aa: CASSLREERTEKLFF; cdr3_nt: TGTGCCAGCAGTTTACGGGAGGAAAGGACTGAAAAACTGTTTTTT
v_call: TRBV28; d_call: TRBD2; clone_size: NA; j_call: TRBJ2-4; cdr3_aa: CASTSGTRGGNIQYF; cdr3_nt: TGTGCCAGCACCTCCGGGACGCGGGGGGGGAACATTCAGTACTTC
v_call: TRBV28; d_call: TRBD1; clone_size: NA; j_call: TRBJ1-1; cdr3_aa: CASSPRRTGRTNTEAFF; cdr3_nt: TGTGCCAGCAGCCCGAGGCGGACAGGTCGAACTAACACTGAAGCTTTCTTT
v_call: TRBV12-3/TRBV12-4; d_call: NA; clone_size: NA; j_call: TRBJ2-7; cdr3_aa: CASSQGDAGSYEQYF; cdr3_nt: TGTGCCAGCAGTCAGGGTGATGCGGGATCCTACGAGCAGTACTTC
v_call: TRBV5-1; d_call: NA; clone_size: NA; j_call: TRBJ1-1; cdr3_aa: CASSLDGSPEAFF; cdr3_nt: TGCGCCAGCAGCTTGGATGGTTCTCCTGAAGCTTTCTTT
v_call: TRBV7-2; d_call: TRBD2; clone_size: NA; j_call: TRBJ2-7; cdr3_aa: CASSFYQRLAGNEQYF; cdr3_nt: TGTGCCAGCAGCTTTTACCAGAGGCTAGCGGGCAATGAGCAGTACTTC
v_call: TRBV20-1; d_call: NA; clone_size: few; j_call: TRBJ2-7; cdr3_aa: CSARSTGSSYEQYF; cdr3_nt: TGCAGTGCTAGGTCCACAGGGTCCTCCTACGAGCAGTACTTC
v_call: TRBV12-3/TRBV12-4; d_call: TRBD2; clone_size: NA; j_call: TRBJ2-7; cdr3_aa: CASSGRLAGSEQYF; cdr3_nt: TGTGCCAGCAGTGGCAGACTAGCGGGATCCGAGCAGTACTTC
v_call: TRBV10-3; d_call: NA; clone_size: NA; j_call: TRBJ1-1; cdr3_aa: CAISEPGDAKNTEAFF; cdr3_nt: TGTGCCATCAGTGAGCCGGGCGACGCTAAAAACACTGAAGCTTTCTTT
v_call: TRBV28; d_call: NA; clone_size: NA; j_call: TRBJ1-1; cdr3_aa: CASSLLAGEAFF; cdr3_nt: TGTGCCAGCAGTTTACTCGCAGGTGAAGCTTTCTTT
v_call: TRBV12-5; d_call: NA; clone_size: NA; j_call: TRBJ1-1; cdr3_aa: CASGLVLGLAPNTEAFF; cdr3_nt: TGTGCTAGTGGTTTGGTACTGGGTCTCGCCCCGAACACTGAAGCTTTCTTT
v_call: TRBV10-3; d_call: NA; clone_size: NA; j_call: TRBJ2-1; cdr3_aa: CAISEFGTPGDEQFF; cdr3_nt: TGTGCCATCAGTGAGTTCGGGACACCGGGGGATGAGCAGTTCTTC
v_call: TRBV9; d_call: NA; clone_size: NA; j_call: TRBJ2-1; cdr3_aa: CASSVDGNSYNEQFF; cdr3_nt: TGTGCCAGCAGCGTAGACGGGAATTCCTACAATGAGCAGTTCTTC
v_call: TRBV12-3/TRBV12-4; d_call: NA; clone_size: NA; j_call: TRBJ2-7; cdr3_aa: CASSWDPTYEQYF; cdr3_nt: TGTGCCAGCAGTTGGGACCCGACCTACGAGCAGTACTTC
v_call: TRBV7-9; d_call: NA; clone_size: few; j_call: TRBJ1-1; cdr3_aa: CASSPKDSTMNTEAFF; cdr3_nt: TGTGCCAGCAGCCCGAAAGACAGCACCATGAACACTGAAGCTTTCTTT
v_call: TRBV20-1; d_call: NA; clone_size: NA; j_call: TRBJ2-1; cdr3_aa: CSAPSPGQAYNEQFF; cdr3_nt: TGCAGTGCCCCGTCTCCAGGGCAAGCCTACAATGAGCAGTTCTTC
v_call: TRBV5-1; d_call: NA; clone_size: NA; j_call: TRBJ2-2; cdr3_aa: CASNVVSEGELFF; cdr3_nt: TGCGCCAGCAACGTGGTGTCCGAAGGGGAGCTGTTTTTT
v_call: TRBV20-1; d_call: TRBD2; clone_size: NA; j_call: TRBJ2-7; cdr3_aa: CSASPGLAYEQYF; cdr3_nt: TGCAGTGCTAGCCCGGGACTAGCCTACGAGCAGTACTTC
v_call: TRBV12-3/TRBV12-4; d_call: NA; clone_size: few; j_call: TRBJ2-7; cdr3_aa: CASSLGSPGNEQYF; cdr3_nt: TGTGCCAGCAGTTTAGGGTCGCCTGGAAACGAGCAGTACTTC
v_call: TRBV5-1; d_call: NA; clone_size: few; j_call: TRBJ1-4; cdr3_aa: CASSLEQLNEKLFF; cdr3_nt: TGCGCCAGCAGCTTGGAACAGCTCAATGAAAAACTGTTTTTT
v_call: TRBV11-2; d_call: TRBD2; clone_size: few; j_call: TRBJ2-4; cdr3_aa: CASTRGSGGPATKNIQYF; cdr3_nt: TGTGCCAGCACCCGGGGTAGCGGGGGGCCCGCGACCAAAAACATTCAGTACTTC
v_call: TRBV25-1; d_call: NA; clone_size: few; j_call: TRBJ1-2; cdr3_aa: CASTGVGFGYTF; cdr3_nt: TGTGCCAGCACAGGGGTAGGGTTTGGCTACACCTTC
v_call: TRBV3-1; d_call: NA; clone_size: NA; j_call: TRBJ2-7; cdr3_aa: CASRRGATSYEQYF; cdr3_nt: TGTGCCAGCAGGAGGGGCGCCACATCCTACGAGCAGTACTTC
v_call: TRBV7-2; d_call: NA; clone_size: once; j_call: TRBJ1-1; cdr3_aa: CASSLSGYSTEAFF; cdr3_nt: TGTGCCAGCAGCTTATCAGGGTACAGCACTGAAGCTTTCTTT